The 25 T cell receptor beta chains reported below all come from one sample, sequenced in a study of cytotoxic CD8 clonotypes in ibrutinib-treated CLL. Repertoires were generated with immunoSEQ multiplex PCR, while TCRdb's copy carries only in-frame clones and drops some. The sample contains over 45,000 clones, 45% to 70% of which appear only once. Sequencing was performed on PBMCs, taken after 24 months of ibrutinib treatment. The receptors were sampled from a human donor with chronic lymphocytic leukemia.

The rearrangement links TRBV29-1 to TRBJ2-5, with 8 bases lining up with TRBD2. After removal of 8 bases from V and 5 bases from J, the junction contained 10 bases not matched to a gene. The CDR3 runs to 13 residues. Germline V gene data show CDR1 as SQVTM and CDR2 as ANQGSEA. CDR3 DNA sequence: TGCAGCCTTAGCGGGGCGGGGGAGGAGACCCAGTACTTC. Its translation is CSLSGAGEETQYF.

In this sample, this clone turned up many times. This sequence joins TRBV6-5 and TRBJ1-2; D not certain. There are 14 residues in the CDR3. V lost 2 bases, J lost 4 bases, and 11 bases lay in between. Germline loops: CDR1 MNHEY, CDR2 SVGAGI. This CDR3 reads CASSYDPSPYGYTF. The CDR3 nucleotides read TGTGCCAGCAGTTACGACCCATCGCCCTATGGCTACACCTTC.

This clone was observed a handful of times. J is TRBJ2-5 and V is TRBV27, with a possible D match to TRBD2 (5 bases). Germline V gene sequence: CDR1 MNHEY, CDR2 SMNVEV (reference sequence). The V end was cut by 5 bases, the J end by 5 bases, with 15 bases between. There are 14 residues in the CDR3. The DNA of the CDR3 is TGTGCCAGCAGTGGTATTGTTGGCGGGGAGACCCAGTACTTC. Translated: CASSGIVGGETQYF.

This chain links TRBV2 with TRBJ1-2; TRBD1 agrees at 8 bases. Trimming cost V 5 bases and J 7 bases; bases outside gene matches: 9. This CDR3 comprises 14 residues. Germline V gene data show CDR1 as SNHLY and CDR2 as FYNNEI. CDR3 DNA sequence: TGTGCCAGCAGTCCCGGACAGGGCCCCTTTGGCTACACCTTC. Translating it yields CASSPGQGPFGYTF. Full variable domain (rest looked up from reference TRBV2 and TRBJ1-2): EPEVTQTPSHQVTQMGQEVILRCVPISNHLYFYWYRQILGQKVEFLVSFYNNEISEKSEIFDDQFSVERPDGSNFTLKIRSTKLEDSAMYFCASSPGQGPFGYTFGSGTRLTVV.

The J gene is TRBJ2-1, the V gene TRBV28, with 8 bases identical to TRBD1. The V segment lost 8 bases and the J segment 6 bases; nucleotides outside the gene matches: 3. CDR1 MDHEN and CDR2 SYDVKM come from the germline V gene. The length of the CDR3 is 12 residues. For the CDR3, the DNA is TGTGCCAGCCTGACAGGGGTCAATGAGCAGTTCTTC. Residues: CASLTGVNEQFF.

This chain uses TRBV14 with TRBJ1-3, with D unresolved. The CDR3 is 17 residues long. In germline, CDR1 is SGHDN, CDR2 FVKESK. Between the trimmed V and J ends, which lost 6 bases and 0 bases, there was a span of 18 bases. This CDR3 is CASRGGRPIFSGNTIYF. CDR3 nucleotides: TGTGCCAGCAGAGGTGGAAGACCCATCTTCTCTGGAAACACCATATATTTT.

The chain uses TRBV15 and TRBJ2-3; 11 bases align to TRBD2. V lost 1 base and J lost 3; bases outside the gene matches: 6. Germline V gene lookup returns CDR1 LNHNV and CDR2 YYDKDF (reference sequence). CDR3 length: 17 amino acids. CDR3 DNA: TGTGCCACCAGCAGAGTCTATCGGACTAGCGGGACAGATACGCAGTATTTT. Translating gives CATSRVYRTSGTDTQYF.

This chain joins TRBV27 and TRBJ2-7; a weak D match, TRBD1 (6 bases). Germline CDR1 reads MNHEY; CDR2 reads SMNVEV (reference sequence). The CDR3 contains 14 residues. V lost 5 bases and J 2 bases, leaving 13 bases between the germline ends. CDR3 coding DNA: TGTGCCAGCAGTCGACAGGAATCGGCCTACGAGCAGTACTTC. The encoded protein is CASSRQESAYEQYF.

The sample holds many counts of this clone. V and J are TRBV29-1 and TRBJ2-2; 13 nucleotides match TRBD2. V lost 7 bases and J lost 5; bases outside the gene matches: 10. This CDR3 region has 16 residues. The germline V gene has CDR1 SQVTM and CDR2 ANQGSEA. CDR3 loop: CSAPIPGLAGTGELFF. In DNA form, the CDR3 reads TGCAGCGCACCAATTCCGGGACTAGCGGGGACCGGGGAGCTGTTTTTT.

The chain links TRBV9 to TRBJ2-2; D is ambiguous. Trimming stripped 1 base from V and 6 bases from J, with 7 bases between. CDR1 and CDR2 (germline): SGDLS, YYNGEE. The CDR3 is 13 amino acids. The DNA of the CDR3 is TGTGCCAGCAGCGTAAGCGATTCCGGGGAGCTGTTTTTT. Translation gives CASSVSDSGELFF.

This sequence joins TRBV27 and TRBJ2-1; the match to TRBD1 covers 10 bases. CDR3 size: 14 residues. CDR1 is MNHEY and CDR2 is SMNVEV in the germline V gene (reference sequence). With V trimmed by 6 bases and J by 4 bases, 3 bases remained unmatched. The CDR3 region is CASSPDRGYNEQFF. For the CDR3, the DNA is TGTGCCAGCAGCCCGGACAGGGGGTACAATGAGCAGTTCTTC.

This rearrangement joins TRBV10-3 to TRBJ2-5; the D gene is possibly TRBD1 (6 bases). V was clipped by 2 bases and J by 3 bases, with 7 bases between them. Germline assignment: CDR1 ENHRY and CDR2 SYGVKD. The CDR3 has 13 amino acids. The CDR3 sequence: CAISEHREETQYF. The CDR3 DNA sequence: TGTGCCATCAGTGAGCACAGGGAAGAGACCCAGTACTTC.

The chain links TRBV7-9 to TRBJ1-4; a possible D gene is TRBD1 (6 bases). V gave up 0 bases and J gave up 7 bases, with 15 bases separating them. This CDR3 is built from 16 residues. CDR1 is SEHNR and CDR2 is FQNEAQ in the germline V gene (reference sequence). This chain's CDR3 is CASSLALGGGGEKLFF. The CDR3 DNA reads TGTGCCAGCAGCTTAGCTCTCGGGGGCGGAGGTGAAAAACTGTTTTTT.

The chain has TRBV5-4 and TRBJ2-7, with 8 positions matching TRBD1. CDR1 is SGHNT and CDR2 is YYREEE in the germline V gene (reference sequence). The CDR3 length is 16 residues. V trimming: 4 bases; J trimming: 2 bases; junction bases outside the gene matches: 11. CDR3 region: CASSPMEGQGAYEQYF. CDR3 sequence (DNA): TGTGCCAGCAGCCCCATGGAAGGACAGGGCGCCTACGAGCAGTACTTC. The full variable domain, rest sourced from reference TRBV5-4 and TRBJ2-7, is ETGVTQSPTHLIKTRGQQVTLRCSSQSGHNTVSWYQQALGQGPQFIFQYYREEENGRGNFPPRFSGLQFPNYSSELNVNALELDDSALYLCASSPMEGQGAYEQYFGPGTRLTVT.

This rearrangement joins TRBV28 to TRBJ2-3; D is tentatively TRBD1 or TRBD2 (5 bases each). Germline V gives CDR1 MDHEN, CDR2 SYDVKM. This CDR3 has 13 residues. V lost 9 bases, J lost 8 bases, and 18 bases lay in between. The CDR3 is CASGGDFAITQYF. The CDR3 coding sequence is TGTGCCAGTGGGGGTGATTTCGCCATTACGCAGTATTTT.

The V and J genes are TRBV12-5 and TRBJ2-1; D is unclear. Per the germline V gene, CDR1 is LGHNT and CDR2 is FRNRAP. CDR3 length: 11 residues. V was clipped by 6 bases and J by 3 bases, with 3 bases between them. CDR3 residues: CASGIYNEQFF. The CDR3 region has the DNA TGTGCTAGTGGGATCTACAATGAGCAGTTCTTC.

The chain uses TRBV19 and TRBJ2-5; TRBD2 might be the D (6 bases). Germline CDR1 LNHDA, CDR2 SQIVND (reference sequence). The CDR3 consists of 14 residues. Trimming removed 0 bases from V and 4 bases from J, with 9 bases in between. DNA for the CDR3: TGTGCCAGTAGTATAGAGGCCGGGGGAGAGACCCAGTACTTC. Its translation is CASSIEAGGETQYF.

V and J are TRBV5-1 and TRBJ2-2; D remains unclear. The CDR3 contains 16 residues. The V and J ends lost 1 base and 4 bases respectively, with 14 bases between them. Germline CDR1 is SGHRS and CDR2 is YFSETQ. CDR3: CASSLYPGRVTGELFF. CDR3 coding DNA: TGCGCCAGCAGCTTGTACCCGGGTCGCGTCACCGGGGAGCTGTTTTTT. The full variable domain, with the rest looked up from reference TRBV5-1 and TRBJ2-2, is KAGVTQTPRYLIKTRGQQVTLSCSPISGHRSVSWYQQTPGQGLQFLFEYFSETQRNKGNFPGRFSGRQFSNSRSEMNVSTLELGDSALYLCASSLYPGRVTGELFFGEGSRLTVL.

V and J are TRBV5-4 and TRBJ2-3; D is perhaps TRBD1 (5 bases). The CDR3 is 14 amino acids. Germline assignment: CDR1 SGHNT and CDR2 YYREEE (reference sequence). V was cut by 4 bases and J by 2 bases, with 11 bases left in between. In nucleotides, the CDR3 is TGTGCCAGCAGCCGAGACAGTGTCACAGATACGCAGTATTTT. Amino acids: CASSRDSVTDTQYF.

The chain recombines TRBV5-4 with TRBJ2-1; 10 nucleotides match TRBD1. The CDR3 is made up of 15 amino acids. Germline trimming cut 7 bases from V and 4 bases from J; bases unmatched to any gene: 8. The germline V gene has CDR1 SGHNT and CDR2 YYREEE (reference sequence). The CDR3 coding sequence is TGTGCCAGCGGTTTCGGGACAGGGGAATACAATGAGCAGTTCTTC. Its translation is CASGFGTGEYNEQFF.

This clone was found once. This chain links TRBV12-5 with TRBJ2-7; D gene ambiguous. Trimming took off 3 bases at V and 0 bases at J, with 15 bases between the two ends. The CDR3 totals 16 residues. CDR1 and CDR2 (germline): LGHNT, FRNRAP. For the CDR3, the DNA is TGTGCTAGTGGTTTTTACACGGAACCAACCTCCTACGAGCAGTACTTC. This translates into CASGFYTEPTSYEQYF.

The rearrangement joins TRBV5-1 to TRBJ2-1; possibly TRBD2 for D (6 bases). The V gene's germline CDR1 is SGHRS and CDR2 YFSETQ. The CDR3 has 16 amino acids. The V gene lost 4 bases and the J gene lost 6 bases, with 20 bases spanning the gap. The CDR3 DNA is TGCGCCAGCAGCCCCAGACTAGTGGGAGTTCTCAATGAGCAGTTCTTC. Translated, it gives CASSPRLVGVLNEQFF.

The V and J genes are TRBV29-1 and TRBJ2-1; weak D call: TRBD1 (5 bases). V was shortened by 4 bases and J by 6 bases, with 16 bases between the two germline ends. CDR3 length equals 14 residues. Germline V CDR1 and CDR2: SQVTM, ANQGSEA. The CDR3 sequence: CSVVRAARGNEQFF. CDR3 nucleotides: TGCAGCGTTGTTCGGGCTGCAAGGGGCAATGAGCAGTTCTTC.

The gene calls are TRBV5-1 and TRBJ2-1, with TRBD1 matching 7 bases. This CDR3 contains 15 residues. The germline V gene encodes CDR1 SGHRS and CDR2 YFSETQ. Trimming removed 6 bases from V and 4 bases from J; junction bases left unmatched: 10. Here the CDR3 DNA reads TGCGCCAGCAACCCTGCGGACAGGACATACAATGAGCAGTTCTTC. It codes for CASNPADRTYNEQFF.

The chain has TRBV2 and TRBJ2-5; 7 bases agree with TRBD1. The germline V gene encodes CDR1 SNHLY and CDR2 FYNNEI. Unmatched junction bases numbered 6, after V lost 1 base and J lost 4 bases. This CDR3 is 15 amino acids long. DNA for the CDR3: TGTGCCAGCAGTGAAGAGGGGGCGGAGAGAGAGACCCAGTACTTC. Its protein product is CASSEEGAERETQYF.